This T cell receptor beta chain was documented in a study of blood T cell repertoires in COVID-19. Method: immunoSEQ multiplex PCR; TCRdb's copy keeps in-frame clones and lacks some. Of about 14,000 clones in the sample, about 89% were seen once. V lost 0 bases and J lost 9, with 16 bases in between. Germline loops: CDR1 SGHDT, CDR2 YYEEEE. The CDR3 is made up of 16 amino acids. The origin of this receptor is a human donor in a cohort sampled during active COVID-19. Sequenced sample: peripheral blood. This chain uses TRBV5-6 with TRBJ1-6; no firm D call. CDR3 in amino acids: CASSLVGQEGFSPLHF. The CDR3 bases are TGTGCCAGCAGCTTGGTAGGCCAGGAGGGATTTTCACCCCTCCACTTT.